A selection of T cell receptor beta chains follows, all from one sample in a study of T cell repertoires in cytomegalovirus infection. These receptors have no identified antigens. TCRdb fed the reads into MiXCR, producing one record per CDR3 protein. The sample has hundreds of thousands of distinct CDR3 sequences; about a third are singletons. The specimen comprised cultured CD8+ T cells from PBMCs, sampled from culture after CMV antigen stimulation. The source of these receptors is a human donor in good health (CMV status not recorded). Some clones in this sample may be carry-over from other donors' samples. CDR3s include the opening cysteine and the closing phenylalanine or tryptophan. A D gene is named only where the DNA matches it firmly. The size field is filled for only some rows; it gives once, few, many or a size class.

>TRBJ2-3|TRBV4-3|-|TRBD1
TGCGCCAGCAGCGCCCGGGACAGGGTGTTCACAGATACGCAGTATTTT
CASSARDRVFTDTQYF
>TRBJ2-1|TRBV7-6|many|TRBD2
TGTGCCAGCAGCTTACAAGCTAGCGGGGGGGCTGGGCCTTCGTACAATGAGCAGTTCTTC
CASSLQASGGAGPSYNEQFF
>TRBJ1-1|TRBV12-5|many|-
TGTGCTAGTGGTTTCAGCAGGTCTGAAGCTTTCTTT
CASGFSRSEAFF
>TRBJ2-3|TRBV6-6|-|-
TGTGCCAGCAGTTACTTAATCGGGGCTAGCACAGATACGCAGTATTTT
CASSYLIGASTDTQYF
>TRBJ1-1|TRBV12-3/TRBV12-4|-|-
TGTGCCAGCAGAAAGGCAACAGGGTTTTTCACTGAAGCTTTCTTT
CASRKATGFFTEAFF
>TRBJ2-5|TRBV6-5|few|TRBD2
TGTGCCAGCAGTTACTCATCTAGCGGGGGGCATGAGACCCAGTACTTC
CASSYSSSGGHETQYF
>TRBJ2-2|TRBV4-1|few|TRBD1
TGCGCCAGCAGCCAAGCCACAGGGGGTAGGTGGTTGAACACCGGGGAGCTGTTTTTT
CASSQATGGRWLNTGELFF
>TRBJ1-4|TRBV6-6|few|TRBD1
TGTGCCAGCAGTTACTCATCGACAGGGGGGTATGAAAAACTGTTTTTT
CASSYSSTGGYEKLFF
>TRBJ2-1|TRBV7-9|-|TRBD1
TGTGCCAGCAGATTACAGGGGGCAGCCCGAGGTGAGCAGTTCTTC
CASRLQGAARGEQFF
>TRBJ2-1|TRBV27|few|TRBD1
TGTGCCAGTCGGACAGGTAACGTCAATGAGCAGTTCTTC
CASRTGNVNEQFF
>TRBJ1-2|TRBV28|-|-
TGTGCCAGCAGCCCTACAGGACGTAACTATGGCTACACCTTC
CASSPTGRNYGYTF
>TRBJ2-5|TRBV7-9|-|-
TGTGCCAGCACCAGGGGGGGCCAACAAGAGACCCAGTACTTC
CASTRGGQQETQYF
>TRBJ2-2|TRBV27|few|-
TGTGCCAGCAGATTATCGGGGTTCGGCTCTGGGGAGCTGTTTTTT
CASRLSGFGSGELFF
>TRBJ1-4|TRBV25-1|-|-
TGTGCCAGCAGTGAATCGGACAGCAAAGCCCCCTACGAAAAACTGTTTTTT
CASSESDSKAPYEKLFF
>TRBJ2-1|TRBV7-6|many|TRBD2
TGTGCCAGCAGCTTAAGCGGGGGGGCTCACAATGAGCAGTTCTTC
CASSLSGGAHNEQFF
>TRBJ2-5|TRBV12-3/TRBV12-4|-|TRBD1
TGTGCCAGCAGTTTAGAGGGACAGGGTACGCGGGAGACCCAGTACTTC
CASSLEGQGTRETQYF
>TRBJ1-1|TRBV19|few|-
TGTGCCAGTAGTGTAGGTGGTTTCACTGAAGCTTTCTTT
CASSVGGFTEAFF
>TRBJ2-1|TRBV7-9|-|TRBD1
TGTGCCAGCAACCGGGGACAGTGGGCCGAGGAGCAGTTCTTC
CASNRGQWAEEQFF
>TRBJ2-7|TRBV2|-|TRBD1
TGTGCCAGCAGAGGACAGGACCTCTCCTACGAGCAGTACTTC
CASRGQDLSYEQYF
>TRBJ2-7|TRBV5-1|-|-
TGCGCCAGCAGTCCGGATGGGGGTAGTCCCTACGAGCAGTACTTC
CASSPDGGSPYEQYF
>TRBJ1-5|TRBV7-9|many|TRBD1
TGTGCCAGCAGCTTAGGGACAGGGGGCGAAAGAAGCAATCAGCCCCAGCATTTT
CASSLGTGGERSNQPQHF
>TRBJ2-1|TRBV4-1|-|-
TGCGCCAGCAGCCCGACAGACCTAATAGACAATGAGCAGTTCTTC
CASSPTDLIDNEQFF
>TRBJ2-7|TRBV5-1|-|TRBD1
TGCGCCAGCAGCCCCGTTCAGACAGGGAATCCCAGCGAGCAGTACTTC
CASSPVQTGNPSEQYF
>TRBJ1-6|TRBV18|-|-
TGTGCCAGCTCCCCCAGCGGGTCAAATAATTCACCCCTCCACTTT
CASSPSGSNNSPLHF
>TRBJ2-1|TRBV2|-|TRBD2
TGTGCCAGCAGTTACCCCGGGACTAGCGGGGGGGCTCCTCGGCAGTTCTTC
CASSYPGTSGGAPRQFF
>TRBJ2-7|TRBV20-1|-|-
TGCAGTGCCGCCGGGGGCGGGTCCTACGAGCAGTACTTC
CSAAGGGSYEQYF
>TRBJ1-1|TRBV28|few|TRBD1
TGTGCCAGCAGTCCACGGACAGGGGGCGGTGAAGCTTTCTTT
CASSPRTGGGEAFF
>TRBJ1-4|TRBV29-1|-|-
TGCAGCGTTGAAGATCTCGGAGACACCGAAAAACTGTTTTTT
CSVEDLGDTEKLFF
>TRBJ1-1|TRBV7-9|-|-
TGTGCCAGCAGCTCCCGATTGACTGAAGCTTTCTTT
CASSSRLTEAFF
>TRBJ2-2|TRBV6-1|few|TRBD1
TGTGCCAGCAGCACAGATGAAGACAGGGGCGGCACCGGGGAGCTGTTTTTT
CASSTDEDRGGTGELFF
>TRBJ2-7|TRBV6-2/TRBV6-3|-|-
TGTGCCAGCAGGGAGAGAAGCGAGCAGTACTTC
CASRERSEQYF
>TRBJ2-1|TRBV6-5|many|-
TGTGCCAGCAGTTACGGTGGGGACTACAATGAGCAGTTCTTC
CASSYGGDYNEQFF
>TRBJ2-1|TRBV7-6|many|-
TGTGCCAGCAGCTTAGATGAGTCACAGGTTTACAATGAGCAGTTCTTC
CASSLDESQVYNEQFF
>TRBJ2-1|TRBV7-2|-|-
TGTGCCAGCAGCTCTGGGACGTCACGCTCCTACAATGAGCAGTTCTTC
CASSSGTSRSYNEQFF
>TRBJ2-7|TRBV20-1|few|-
TGCAGTGCTAGAGGGGACCCCTATTCGAACGAGCAGTACTTC
CSARGDPYSNEQYF
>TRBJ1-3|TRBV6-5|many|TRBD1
TGTGCCAGCAGTTACTCTAGGACAGGGACCTCCTCTGGAAACACCATATATTTT
CASSYSRTGTSSGNTIYF
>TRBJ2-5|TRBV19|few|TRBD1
TGTGCCAGTACCACCGGGACAGGGGGCTTTGAGACCCAGTACTTC
CASTTGTGGFETQYF
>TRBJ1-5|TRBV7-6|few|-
TGTGCCAGCAGCTTTGGCCCGGGGTGGCCCCAGCATTTT
CASSFGPGWPQHF
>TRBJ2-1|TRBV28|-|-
TGTGCCAGCAGTTTACCCAGTGACTCCTACAATGAGCAGTTCTTC
CASSLPSDSYNEQFF
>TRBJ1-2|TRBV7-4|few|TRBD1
TGTGCCAGCAGCTTATGGGGACAGCCTTCTAACTATGGCTACACCTTC
CASSLWGQPSNYGYTF
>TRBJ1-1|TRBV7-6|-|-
TGTGCCAGTAGCTCCCAACAGAGCTCGTACACTGAAGCTTTCTTT
CASSSQQSSYTEAFF
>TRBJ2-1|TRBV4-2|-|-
TGTGCCAGCAGCCCTCAAGGCGGGACGAGCTCCTACAATGAGCAGTTCTTC
CASSPQGGTSSYNEQFF
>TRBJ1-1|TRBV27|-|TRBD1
TGTGCCAGCAGACCCCGGGGGACAGTCCCGGAACCTTTCTTT
CASRPRGTVPEPFF
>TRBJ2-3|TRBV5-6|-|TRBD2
TGTGCCAGCAGGACATTTAGCGGGGGGCACACAGATACGCAGTATTTT
CASRTFSGGHTDTQYF
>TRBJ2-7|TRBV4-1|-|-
TGCGCCAGCAGCCCTAGTTCTAGCTTCCCCTACGAGCAGTACTTC
CASSPSSSFPYEQYF
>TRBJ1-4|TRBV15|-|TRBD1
TGTGCCACCAGCAGAGACAGGGGGCCCGGTGAAAAACTGTTTTTT
CATSRDRGPGEKLFF
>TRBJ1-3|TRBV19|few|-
TGTGCCAGTGTGGCGGGGAACTCTGGAAACACCATATATTTT
CASVAGNSGNTIYF
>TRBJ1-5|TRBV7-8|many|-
TGTGCCAGCAGCTTAGACACGAAGGGTCAGCCCCAGCATTTT
CASSLDTKGQPQHF
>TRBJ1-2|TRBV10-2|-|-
TGCGCCAGCTTTAGTGGGGCAGGGAAGAGGGATGGCTACACCTTC
CASFSGAGKRDGYTF
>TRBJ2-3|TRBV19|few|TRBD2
TGTGCCAGTAGGCCGGGACTAGCGGCAGATAGGGCAGATACGCAGTATTTT
CASRPGLAADRADTQYF
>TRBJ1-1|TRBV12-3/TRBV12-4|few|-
TGTGCCAGCGGCTCTCCGGCTCTTGAAGCTTTCTTT
CASGSPALEAFF
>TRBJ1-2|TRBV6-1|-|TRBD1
TGTGCCAGCGGCCGGGACAGGGTGGACTATGGCTACACCTTC
CASGRDRVDYGYTF
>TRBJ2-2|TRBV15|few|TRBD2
TGTGCCACCAGCACTGATCGGGGACTAGCGGGAGACTATGGAACCGGGGAGCTGTTTTTT
CATSTDRGLAGDYGTGELFF